Each of the 21 T cell receptor beta chains below was sequenced from the same sample in a study of blood T cell repertoires in COVID-19. Assay: immunoSEQ multiplex PCR; the TCRdb copy retains only in-frame clones and omits some. The sample holds approximately 230,000 clones; roughly four fifths are singletons and the top ten take roughly 9.8%. Sample: peripheral blood. The receptors stem from an elderly man with acute or convalescent COVID-19.

The chain employs TRBV19 and TRBJ2-5; D possibly corresponds to TRBD1 (5 bases). The CDR3 has 14 amino acids. Germline V gene sequence: CDR1 LNHDA, CDR2 SQIVND (reference sequence). With 4 bases removed from V and 2 bases from J, the gap between germline ends came to 11 bases. In nucleotides, the CDR3 is TGTGCCAGTAGTAACCCCCCAGGGCAAGAGACCCAGTACTTC. It specifies CASSNPPGQETQYF.

The chain has TRBV27 and TRBJ1-6, with 8 bases aligning to TRBD1. This CDR3 region has 15 residues. Trimming took 5 bases from V and 8 from J; bases not matched to a gene: 8. From germline, CDR1 is MNHEY and CDR2 SMNVEV (reference sequence). The CDR3 reads CASSPRDRFYSPLHF. The CDR3 DNA reads as TGTGCCAGCAGTCCTCGGGACAGGTTTTATTCACCCCTCCACTTT.

The V gene is TRBV9, the J gene TRBJ2-7; 10 positions agree with TRBD2. Germline values: CDR1 SGDLS, CDR2 YYNGEE. There are 18 residues in the CDR3. Germline trimming cut 0 bases from V and 7 bases from J; bases unmatched to any gene: 16. The CDR3 loop reads CASSVVEVKREGLGEQYF. The CDR3 nucleotides read TGTGCCAGCAGCGTAGTAGAGGTAAAGCGGGAGGGCCTAGGAGAGCAGTACTTC.

This sequence joins TRBV5-4 and TRBJ2-4; D remains unclear. The V end lost 0 bases, the J end lost 0 bases, and 10 bases lay between the germline ends. CDR3 length: 16 residues. From germline, CDR1 is SGHNT and CDR2 YYREEE (reference sequence). CDR3 nucleotide sequence: TGTGCCAGCAGCTTGGGAGTGTCCCTAGCCAAAAACATTCAGTACTTC. Its protein is CASSLGVSLAKNIQYF.

The chain carries TRBV6-5 and TRBJ1-5; D is unresolved. V gave up 3 bases and J gave up 7 bases, with 19 bases separating them. The CDR3 loop spans 16 amino acids. CDR1 is MNHEY, CDR2 SVGAGI, per germline. The CDR3 nucleotides read TGTGCCAGCAGTTATACGTCAGCGGGTCGGGAGCAGCCCCAGCATTTT. It yields the protein CASSYTSAGREQPQHF.

This clone has a handful of counts. The chain combines TRBV5-1 with TRBJ1-2, with 7 nucleotides matching TRBD1. V trimming: 4 bases; J trimming: 0 bases; junction bases outside the gene matches: 3. Germline V CDR1 and CDR2: SGHRS, YFSETQ. The CDR3 is made up of 14 amino acids. CDR3 nucleotides: TGCGCCAGCAGCCCGGGACAGACTAACTATGGCTACACCTTC. Translating gives CASSPGQTNYGYTF.

The V and J genes are TRBV5-1 and TRBJ1-4; tentative D call: TRBD1 (6 bases). The CDR3 sequence is 15 residues long. In germline, CDR1 is SGHRS, CDR2 YFSETQ. Trimming removed 3 bases from V and 7 bases from J, with 16 bases in between. CDR3: CASSYTGLGGEKLFF. CDR3 bases: TGCGCCAGCAGCTACACAGGTTTAGGGGGTGAAAAACTGTTTTTT.

This chain links TRBV7-9 with TRBJ1-1; D may be TRBD1 (6 bases). This CDR3 is 13 amino acids long. CDR1 SEHNR and CDR2 FQNEAQ come from the germline V gene (reference sequence). CDR3 residues: CAGTPGQGTEAFF. CDR3 nucleotides: TGTGCAGGAACTCCGGGACAAGGCACTGAAGCTTTCTTT.

The chain employs TRBV27 and TRBJ2-1; 7 nucleotides match TRBD2. CDR3 size: 13 residues. Germline CDR1 MNHEY, CDR2 SMNVEV (reference sequence). V shed 3 bases and J 8 bases; nucleotides not matched to a gene: 4. For the CDR3, the DNA is TGTGCCAGCAGTTTTCGGGGGAGGGATGAGCAGTTCTTC. The encoded protein is CASSFRGRDEQFF.

This sequence joins TRBV9 and TRBJ1-2; 7 positions agree with TRBD1. Germline CDR1 and CDR2: SGDLS and YYNGEE. The CDR3 has 13 residues. J lost 5 bases, V lost 0 bases, and 1 base had no gene match. The CDR3 loop is CASSVEQGYGYTF. The CDR3, as DNA: TGTGCCAGCAGCGTAGAACAGGGGTATGGCTACACCTTC. Filled out from reference TRBV9 and TRBJ1-2, the complete variable domain reads DSGVTQTPKHLITATGQRVTLRCSPRSGDLSVYWYQQSLDQGLQFLIQYYNGEERAKGNILERFSAQQFPDLHSELNLSSLELGDSALYFCASSVEQGYGYTFGSGTRLTVV.

The chain is built from TRBV27 and TRBJ2-7, with 8 bases lining up with TRBD1. V shed 2 bases, J shed 4 bases, and the junction held 19 bases outside the gene matches. CDR3 length equals 19 residues. The germline gives CDR1 MNHEY, CDR2 SMNVEV (reference sequence). In nucleotides, the CDR3 is TGTGCCAGCAGTTTAAGGCCCACAGCTTCAGGGGGCATGAGGTACGAGCAGTACTTC. As protein: CASSLRPTASGGMRYEQYF.

Only one count was recorded for this clone. The genes are TRBV30 and TRBJ1-3, with TRBD1 identical over 8 bases. This CDR3 spans 13 amino acids. The J segment lost 4 bases and the V segment lost 4 bases, leaving 3 bases of the junction unmatched. Germline V gene data show CDR1 as GTSNPN and CDR2 as SVGIG (reference sequence). This chain's CDR3 is CAWTGGAGNTIYF. CDR3 nucleotide sequence: TGTGCCTGGACAGGGGGCGCCGGAAACACCATATATTTT.

V usage is TRBV6-6 and J usage is TRBJ2-7; a possible D gene is TRBD1 (6 bases). The ends were cut back, 0 bases at V and 4 bases at J, with 16 bases in the middle. Per the germline V gene, CDR1 is MNHNY and CDR2 is SVGAGI (reference sequence). This CDR3 contains 16 residues. The CDR3 is CASSYSPGETLYEQYF. Written as DNA, the CDR3 is TGTGCCAGCAGTTACTCTCCAGGGGAAACTTTGTACGAGCAGTACTTC.

J is TRBJ2-1 and V is TRBV10-3; 10 bases line up with TRBD1. CDR3 length: 20 amino acids. Per the germline V gene, CDR1 is ENHRY and CDR2 is SYGVKD. Trimming at V came to 4 bases and at J to 0 bases, leaving 15 bases not matched to a gene. In DNA form, the CDR3 reads TGTGCCATCAGTGGTCTGGGACAGGGGTCCCCCCGGGACTCCTACAATGAGCAGTTCTTC. Translating gives CAISGLGQGSPRDSYNEQFF.

The genes are TRBV11-2 and TRBJ1-3; D gene unclear. This CDR3 has 14 residues. V was cut by 5 bases and J by 4 bases, with 12 bases left in between. From germline, CDR1 is SGHAT and CDR2 FQNNGV. The CDR3 here is CASSPRLTGNTIYF. DNA of the CDR3: TGTGCCAGCAGCCCGCGGCTAACCGGAAACACCATATATTTT.

The V gene is TRBV6-5, the J gene TRBJ1-6, with 7 bases identical to TRBD1. Germline V CDR1 and CDR2: MNHEY, SVGAGI. The V and J ends lost 6 bases and 10 bases, in that order; junction bases with no gene match: 6. The CDR3 spans 13 residues. CDR3 bases: TGTGCCAGCAGAGGACAGGTGCTATCACCCCTCCACTTT. This sequence encodes CASRGQVLSPLHF.

The chain recombines TRBV25-1 with TRBJ2-1, with 9 bases that match TRBD1. The germline V gene has CDR1 MGHDK and CDR2 SYGVNS. V lost 6 bases, J lost 4 bases, and 7 bases stayed unmatched. CDR3 length equals 15 residues. In nucleotides, the CDR3 is TGTGCCAGCAGGTCAAGACAGGGGGTGTACAATGAGCAGTTCTTC. It encodes CASRSRQGVYNEQFF.

Here the CDR3 reads CASSPWVAGQGTDTQYF. CDR3 bases: TGTGCCAGCAGCCCCTGGGTAGCGGGACAGGGGACAGATACGCAGTATTTT. This sequence joins TRBV7-9 and TRBJ2-3; 10 bases align to TRBD1. CDR1 and CDR2 (germline): SEHNR, FQNEAQ (reference sequence). The ends lost 5 bases at V and 3 bases at J; junction bases unmatched: 11. The CDR3 has 17 amino acids.

This clone was observed a single time. The CDR3 nucleotides are TGTGCCAGTAGTATAGGGCTAGGGACATTTACCAGCTCCTACGAGCAGTACTTC. Amino acid sequence: CASSIGLGTFTSSYEQYF. This sequence joins TRBV19 and TRBJ2-7; possibly TRBD1 for D (6 bases). CDR1 LNHDA and CDR2 SQIVND come from the germline V gene (reference sequence). Trimming removed 1 base at V and 0 bases at J, with 19 bases between. The CDR3 sequence is 18 residues long.

This clone appeared a single time. This chain links TRBV18 with TRBJ1-4; D gene unclear. Germline loops: CDR1 KGHSH, CDR2 LQKENI. Trimming stripped 1 base from V and 5 bases from J, with 11 bases between. The CDR3 has 15 residues. For the CDR3, the DNA is TGTGCCAGCTCACCACATTTTGGGAGAAATGAAAAACTGTTTTTT. This sequence encodes CASSPHFGRNEKLFF.

The rearrangement links TRBV2 to TRBJ2-5, with 8 bases lining up with TRBD1. The germline CDR1 and CDR2 sequences are SNHLY and FYNNEI. CDR3 length: 14 residues. J lost 2 bases, V lost 6 bases, and 5 bases had no gene match. The CDR3 bases are TGTGCCAGCAGAGAGTGGGACAGGCAAGAGACCCAGTACTTC. It is translated as CASREWDRQETQYF.